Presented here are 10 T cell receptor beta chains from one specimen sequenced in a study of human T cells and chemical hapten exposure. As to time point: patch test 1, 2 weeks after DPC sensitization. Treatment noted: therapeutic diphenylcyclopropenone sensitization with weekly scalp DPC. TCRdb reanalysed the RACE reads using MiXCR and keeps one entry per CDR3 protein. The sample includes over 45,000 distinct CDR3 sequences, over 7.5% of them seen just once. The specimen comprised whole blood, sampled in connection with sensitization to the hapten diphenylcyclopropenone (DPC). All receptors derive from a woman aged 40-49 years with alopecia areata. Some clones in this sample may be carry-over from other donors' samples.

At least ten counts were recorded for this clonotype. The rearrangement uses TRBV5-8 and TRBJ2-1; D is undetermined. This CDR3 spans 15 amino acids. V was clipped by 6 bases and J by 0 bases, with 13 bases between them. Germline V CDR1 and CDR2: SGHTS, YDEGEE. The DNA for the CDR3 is TGTGCCAGCACCCGATGGAGAAGCTCCTACAATGAGCAGTTCTTC. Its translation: CASTRWRSSYNEQFF.

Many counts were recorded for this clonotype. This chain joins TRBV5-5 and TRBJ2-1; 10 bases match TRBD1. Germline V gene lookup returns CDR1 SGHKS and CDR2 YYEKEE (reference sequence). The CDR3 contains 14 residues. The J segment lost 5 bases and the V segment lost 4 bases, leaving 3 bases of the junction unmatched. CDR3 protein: CASSPGTGDNEQFF. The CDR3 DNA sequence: TGTGCCAGCAGCCCCGGGACAGGGGACAATGAGCAGTTCTTC.

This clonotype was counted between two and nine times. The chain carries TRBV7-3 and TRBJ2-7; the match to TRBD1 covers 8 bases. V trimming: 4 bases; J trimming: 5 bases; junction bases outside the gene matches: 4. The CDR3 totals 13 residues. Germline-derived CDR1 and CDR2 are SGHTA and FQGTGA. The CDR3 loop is CASSWTGSHEQYF. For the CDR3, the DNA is TGTGCCAGCAGCTGGACAGGGTCCCACGAGCAGTACTTC.

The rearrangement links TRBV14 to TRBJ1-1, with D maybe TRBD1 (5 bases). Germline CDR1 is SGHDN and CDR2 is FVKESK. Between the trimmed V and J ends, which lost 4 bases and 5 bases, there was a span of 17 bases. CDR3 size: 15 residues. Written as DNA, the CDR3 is TGTGCCAGCAGCCCCGGGGACCTGGCTGGGACTGAAGCTTTCTTT. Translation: CASSPGDLAGTEAFF. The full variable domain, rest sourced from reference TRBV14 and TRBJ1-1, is EAGVTQFPSHSVIEKGQTVTLRCDPISGHDNLYWYRRVMGKEIKFLLHFVKESKQDESGMPNNRFLAERTGGTYSTLKVQPAELEDSGVYFCASSPGDLAGTEAFFGQGTRLTVV.

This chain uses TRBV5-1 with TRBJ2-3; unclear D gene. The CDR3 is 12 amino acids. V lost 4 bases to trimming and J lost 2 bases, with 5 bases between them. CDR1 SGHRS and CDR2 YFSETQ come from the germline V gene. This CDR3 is CASSVNTDTQYF. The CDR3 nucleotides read TGCGCCAGCAGCGTCAACACAGATACGCAGTATTTT.

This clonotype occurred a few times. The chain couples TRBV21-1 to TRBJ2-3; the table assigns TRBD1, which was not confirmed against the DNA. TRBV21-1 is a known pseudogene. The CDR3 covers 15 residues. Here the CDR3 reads CASSTRDGWGYTQYF. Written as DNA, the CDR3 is TGTGCCAGCAGCACCCGGGACGGATGGGGTTATACGCAGTATTTT.

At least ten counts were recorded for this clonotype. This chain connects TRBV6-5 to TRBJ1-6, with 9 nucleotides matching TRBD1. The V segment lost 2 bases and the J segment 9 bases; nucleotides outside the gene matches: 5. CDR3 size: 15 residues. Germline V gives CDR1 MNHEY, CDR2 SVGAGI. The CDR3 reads CASSYTQGASSPLHF. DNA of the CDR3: TGTGCCAGCAGTTACACACAGGGGGCCAGTTCACCCCTCCACTTT.

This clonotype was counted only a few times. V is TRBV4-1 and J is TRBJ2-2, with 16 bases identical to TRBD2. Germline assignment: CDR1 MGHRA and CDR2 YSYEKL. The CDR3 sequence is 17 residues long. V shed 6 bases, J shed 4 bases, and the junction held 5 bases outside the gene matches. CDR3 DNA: TGCGCCAGCAGTTTCGGGACTAGCGGGGGGGCCACCGGGGAGCTGTTTTTT. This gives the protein CASSFGTSGGATGELFF.

The CDR3 DNA is TGCGCCAGCAGCCTGAGCACGCTCTCAAGACTAGAGTACAATGAGCAGTTCTTC. It translates to CASSLSTLSRLEYNEQFF. The genes are TRBV4-3 and TRBJ2-1; D might be TRBD2 (6 bases). This CDR3 has 18 residues. Trimming took off 4 bases at V and 4 bases at J, with 23 bases between the two ends. Germline V CDR1 and CDR2: LGHNA, YSLEER.

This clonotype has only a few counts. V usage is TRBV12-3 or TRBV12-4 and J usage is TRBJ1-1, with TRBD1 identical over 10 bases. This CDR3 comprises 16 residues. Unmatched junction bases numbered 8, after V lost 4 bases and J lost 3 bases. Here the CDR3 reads CASSSRDRGGYTEAFF. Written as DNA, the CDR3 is TGTGCCAGCAGTTCCCGGGACAGGGGAGGATACACTGAAGCTTTCTTT.